Following are 21 T cell receptor beta chains from one sample sequenced in a study of cytomegalovirus exposure and HLA in healthy donors. Use of 60 Vbeta and 13 Jbeta primers characterized the PCR. The table came from immunoSEQ multiplex PCR; TCRdb's copy has only in-frame clones and leaves some out. Of 110,000 or so clones in the sample, 82% were seen once. Source material: PBMCs. These receptors were taken from a woman aged 18-30 years in good health and CMV-seronegative.

The rearrangement uses TRBV5-6 and TRBJ2-7; no reliable D call. Trimming pared 1 base from V and 3 bases from J, leaving 17 bases between. CDR1 is SGHDT, CDR2 YYEEEE, per germline. The CDR3 extends over 16 amino acids. The CDR3 loop reads CASSLTSGPPIYEQYF. For the CDR3, the DNA is TGTGCCAGCAGCTTGACCAGTGGGCCCCCAATCTACGAGCAGTACTTC.

The chain uses TRBV28 and TRBJ2-3; TRBD1 is a possible D gene (8 bases). Germline V gives CDR1 MDHEN, CDR2 SYDVKM. The V end lost 6 bases, the J end lost 0 bases, and 16 bases lay between the germline ends. The CDR3 loop spans 16 amino acids. Here the CDR3 reads CASSPQGGTSTDTQYF. In DNA form, the CDR3 reads TGTGCCAGCAGCCCACAGGGGGGGACTAGCACAGATACGCAGTATTTT.

This clone was seen a single time. The chain combines TRBV7-2 with TRBJ1-1; 8 nucleotides line up with TRBD1. Germline V CDR1 and CDR2: SGHTA, FQGNSA. Losses at the gene ends were 5 bases for V and 4 bases for J; bases not matched to a gene: 9. The CDR3 length is 15 residues. The CDR3 is CASSPDRATLTEAFF. The CDR3 nucleotides read TGTGCCAGCAGCCCGGACAGGGCTACCCTCACTGAAGCTTTCTTT.

This clone was seen once. V is TRBV11-3 and J is TRBJ2-7; D is possibly TRBD2 (6 bases). The CDR3 covers 16 residues. The V gene lost 4 bases and the J gene lost 4 bases, with 20 bases spanning the gap. Germline CDR1 and CDR2: SGHNT and YENEEA. This CDR3 is CASSSPRRRAGYEQYF. For the CDR3, the DNA is TGTGCCAGCAGCTCCCCCCGTAGGAGGGCGGGATACGAGCAGTACTTC. Complete variable domain (other parts from reference TRBV11-3 and TRBJ2-7): EAGVVQSPRYKIIEKKQPVAFWCNPISGHNTLYWYLQNLGQGPELLIRYENEEAVDDSQLPKDRFSAERLKGVDSTLKIQPAELGDSAVYLCASSSPRRRAGYEQYFGPGTRLTVT.

This clone is judged medium-sized. The V and J genes are TRBV27 and TRBJ1-4, with D perhaps TRBD1 (5 bases). V gave up 3 bases and J gave up 6 bases, with 8 bases separating them. The CDR3 spans 13 residues. In germline, CDR1 is MNHEY, CDR2 SMNVEV (reference sequence). The CDR3 DNA is TGTGCCAGCAGTTTTTCAGGGTATGAAAAACTGTTTTTT. Translating gives CASSFSGYEKLFF.

The J gene is TRBJ1-3, the V gene TRBV6-1; perhaps TRBD1 as D (5 bases). From germline, CDR1 is MNHNS and CDR2 SASEGT. This CDR3 region has 15 residues. The V gene lost 4 bases and the J gene lost 4 bases, with 14 bases spanning the gap. The CDR3 bases are TGTGCCAGCAGTGGGCAGGGCTCTGTAGGAAACACCATATATTTT. It encodes CASSGQGSVGNTIYF.

The J gene is TRBJ2-1, the V gene TRBV9; 9 bases map to TRBD1. The CDR3 is made up of 15 amino acids. Germline V gene lookup returns CDR1 SGDLS and CDR2 YYNGEE. The junction had 10 bases not matched to a gene; V was cut back by 3 bases and J by 9 bases. The CDR3 loop reads CASSGMGQGILEQFF. CDR3 nucleotide sequence: TGTGCCAGCAGCGGTATGGGACAGGGAATTCTTGAGCAGTTCTTC.

The chain employs TRBV29-1 and TRBJ2-7; 11 nucleotides agree with TRBD2. This CDR3 region has 13 residues. Germline CDR1 and CDR2: SQVTM and ANQGSEA. V gave up 6 bases and J gave up 1 base; unmatched junction bases: 2. Here the CDR3 DNA reads TGCAGCGTGGGACTAGCGGCTTCCTACGAGCAGTACTTC. The encoded protein is CSVGLAASYEQYF.

The rearrangement joins TRBV13 to TRBJ2-5; TRBD1 is a possible D gene (6 bases). CDR3 length: 14 residues. Germline CDR1 is PRHDT and CDR2 is FYEKMQ (reference sequence). Trimming shortened V by 5 bases and J by 2 bases, and 12 bases separated the two germline ends. CDR3 sequence: CASSHYGTQETQYF. The CDR3 DNA is TGTGCCAGCAGCCATTACGGGACACAAGAGACCCAGTACTTC.

The V gene is TRBV7-6, the J gene TRBJ1-4, with D maybe TRBD1 (6 bases). The CDR3 loop spans 15 amino acids. The V gene's germline CDR1 is SGHVS and CDR2 FNYEAQ. Deletions cut 6 bases from V and 0 bases from J, with 11 bases between. The CDR3 protein is CASSRDIATNEKLFF. The CDR3 bases are TGTGCCAGCAGTCGGGACATAGCAACTAATGAAAAACTGTTTTTT.

This chain joins TRBV29-1 and TRBJ2-2; D possibly corresponds to TRBD2 (5 bases). Per the germline V gene, CDR1 is SQVTM and CDR2 is ANQGSEA. The CDR3 loop spans 18 amino acids. V gave up 0 bases and J gave up 6 bases, with 23 bases separating them. The DNA of the CDR3 is TGCAGCGTTGAAGATCTCCCCCAGCGGCCCGAGGCATCCGGGGAGCTGTTTTTT. Protein: CSVEDLPQRPEASGELFF.

The chain links TRBV21-1 to TRBJ2-7; TRBD1, as called in the table, went unchecked against the DNA. TRBV21-1 is an annotated pseudogene. This CDR3 contains 14 residues. CDR3 DNA sequence: TGTGCCAGCAGCATCCTGACAGAAACCTACGAGCAGTACTTC. This codes for CASSILTETYEQYF.

The V gene is TRBV7-8, the J gene TRBJ1-1; tentative D call: TRBD1 (5 bases). CDR3 length: 15 residues. Germline V gives CDR1 SGHVS, CDR2 FQNEAQ. The ends were cut back, 2 bases at V and 2 bases at J, with 12 bases in the middle. DNA of the CDR3: TGTGCCAGCAGCTTAAAATGGCAGGGAAACACTGAAGCTTTCTTT. This sequence encodes CASSLKWQGNTEAFF.

The chain has TRBV19 and TRBJ2-3, with TRBD2 matching 12 bases. CDR1 and CDR2 from the germline V gene are LNHDA and SQIVND (reference sequence). CDR3 length: 17 amino acids. Trimming removed 2 bases from V and 4 bases from J; junction bases left unmatched: 7. The DNA for the CDR3 is TGTGCCAGTAGTATAATCCCACTAGCGGGAGGAGCAGATACGCAGTATTTT. Its translation: CASSIIPLAGGADTQYF.

This chain uses TRBV28 with TRBJ1-2; 10 bases fit TRBD1. The J segment lost 6 bases and the V segment lost 6 bases, leaving 4 bases of the junction unmatched. The CDR3 contains 13 residues. Germline V gives CDR1 MDHEN, CDR2 SYDVKM. Here the CDR3 reads CASRLTGGHGYTF. For the CDR3, the DNA is TGTGCCAGCAGACTGACAGGGGGCCATGGCTACACCTTC.

In this sample, this clone turned up once. CDR3 in DNA: TGTGCCAGCAGAGGACAGGCCTTCTCTGGAAACACCATATATTTT. Translated, it gives CASRGQAFSGNTIYF. The V gene is TRBV28, the J gene TRBJ1-3; TRBD1 matches 7 bases. The ends lost 6 bases at V and 0 bases at J; junction bases unmatched: 5. The CDR3 has 15 residues. Germline lookup yields CDR1 MDHEN and CDR2 SYDVKM.

The chain uses TRBV5-1 and TRBJ1-1, with 9 bases fitting TRBD1. The length of the CDR3 is 15 residues. Germline trimming cut 4 bases from V and 5 bases from J; bases unmatched to any gene: 9. Germline CDR1 reads SGHRS; CDR2 reads YFSETQ. The CDR3 spells CASSAPGQGGTEAFF. The CDR3 coding sequence is TGCGCCAGCAGCGCTCCGGGACAGGGTGGTACTGAAGCTTTCTTT.

The chain uses TRBV5-1 and TRBJ2-7, with 10 nucleotides matching TRBD1. The length of the CDR3 is 16 residues. J was trimmed by 7 bases and V by 4 bases; bases with no gene match: 14. CDR1 SGHRS and CDR2 YFSETQ come from the germline V gene. The CDR3 nucleotides are TGCGCCAGCAGCATAGTCCGGGACAGGGGAAAAGAGGAGCAGTACTTC. Its translation is CASSIVRDRGKEEQYF.

This rearrangement joins TRBV7-9 to TRBJ2-1, with TRBD1 matching 7 bases. The CDR3 is made up of 17 amino acids. Germline-derived CDR1 and CDR2 are SEHNR and FQNEAQ (reference sequence). Trimming removed 4 bases from V and 0 bases from J; junction bases left unmatched: 9. CDR3 loop: CASSYTRRGPSYNEQFF. The CDR3 DNA follows: TGTGCCAGCAGCTACACAAGAAGGGGGCCCTCCTACAATGAGCAGTTCTTC.

The chain carries TRBV19 and TRBJ2-6; D might be TRBD1 (6 bases). In germline, CDR1 is LNHDA, CDR2 SQIVND (reference sequence). This CDR3 is 18 amino acids long. V lost 5 bases and J 0 bases, leaving 17 bases between the germline ends. CDR3: CASSLIRDTSSGANVLTF. CDR3 sequence (DNA): TGTGCCAGTAGTCTAATCCGGGACACCTCCTCTGGGGCCAACGTCCTGACTTTC.

The V gene is TRBV18, the J gene TRBJ2-3, with D perhaps matching TRBD2 (6 bases). Between the trimmed V and J ends, which lost 7 bases and 2 bases, there was a span of 10 bases. Germline loops: CDR1 KGHSH, CDR2 LQKENI. The CDR3 runs 13 residues. CDR3 sequence (DNA): TGTGCCAGCTGGCGGGGCCACACAGATACGCAGTATTTT. It translates to CASWRGHTDTQYF.